This T cell receptor (beta chain) was observed in a study of shared clonotypes between healthy human individuals. Only in-frame clones appear in the TCRdb table, and some are missing; sequencing was by immunoSEQ multiplex PCR. This sample has some 2.4 million clones, with 93% found just once. In germline, CDR1 is SGHRS, CDR2 YFSETQ. The J segment lost 2 bases and the V segment lost 9 bases, leaving 4 bases of the junction unmatched. CDR3 length: 14 amino acids. The sequence derives from a young man in good health. Some clones in this sample may be carry-over from other donors' samples. The sequenced sample was naive CD4+ T cells from PBMCs. Subset reported: CD45RA+ positively selected. V gene TRBV5-1 combines with J gene TRBJ2-1, with TRBD2 identical over 11 bases. This CDR3 reads CATRLAGTYNEQFF. DNA of the CDR3: TGCGCCACCCGACTAGCGGGAACCTACAATGAGCAGTTCTTC. The full variable domain, its missing parts supplied by reference TRBV5-1 and TRBJ2-1, is KAGVTQTPRYLIKTRGQQVTLSCSPISGHRSVSWYQQTPGQGLQFLFEYFSETQRNKGNFPGRFSGRQFSNSRSEMNVSTLELGDSALYLCATRLAGTYNEQFFGPGTRLTVL.